This entry lists 7 T cell receptor beta chains sequenced from one sample in a study of shared clonotypes between healthy human individuals. Only in-frame clones appear in the TCRdb table, and some are missing; sequencing was by immunoSEQ multiplex PCR. The table lists over 2 million clones, less than 95% of them singletons, with about 0.36% in the top ten. Sequenced input: naive CD4+ T cells from PBMCs. Stated subset: CD45RA+ positively selected. The receptors stem from a man aged 18 to 30 in good health. Some clones in this sample may be carry-over from other donors' samples.

CDR3 DNA: TGTGCCAGCAGTGGAAGAAACAGGGGATGGGACACTGAAGCTTTCTTT. Translated: CASSGRNRGWDTEAFF. This chain connects TRBV28 to TRBJ1-1; 7 nucleotides agree with TRBD1. The CDR3 sequence is 16 residues long. The germline V gene encodes CDR1 MDHEN and CDR2 SYDVKM. V was clipped by 5 bases and J by 3 bases; unmatched bases: 12.

The rearrangement links TRBV19 to TRBJ1-2, with no clear D. In germline, CDR1 is LNHDA, CDR2 SQIVND (reference sequence). The germline V and J ends were trimmed by 6 bases and 3 bases, with 11 bases remaining between them. The CDR3 runs 13 residues. The CDR3 loop is CASSWQVYYGYTF. Here the CDR3 DNA reads TGTGCCAGTAGCTGGCAGGTTTACTATGGCTACACCTTC.

The J gene is TRBJ2-5, the V gene TRBV5-4, with 14 bases that match TRBD2. The CDR3 sequence is 16 residues long. The germline CDR1 and CDR2 sequences are SGHNT and YYREEE (reference sequence). Trimming removed 2 bases from V and 5 bases from J; junction bases left unmatched: 5. In DNA form, the CDR3 reads TGTGCCAGCAGCTTCTGGACTAGCGGGAGGCGGGAGACCCAGTACTTC. It specifies CASSFWTSGRRETQYF.

For this clone: Within the sample, other DNA sequences also encode this same CDR3. The V call is TRBV2, the J call TRBJ2-3; unclear D gene. The CDR3 runs 11 residues. Between the trimmed V and J ends, which lost 5 bases and 5 bases, there was a span of 5 bases. Germline V gene data show CDR1 as SNHLY and CDR2 as FYNNEI. Here the CDR3 DNA reads TGTGCCAGCAGTCGCCGAGATACGCAGTATTTT. It translates to CASSRRDTQYF.

The chain recombines TRBV18 with TRBJ2-2; D not certain. Germline CDR1 is KGHSH and CDR2 is LQKENI. V was pared by 6 bases and J by 3 bases, with 8 bases between. This CDR3 is built from 13 residues. The CDR3 region has the DNA TGTGCCAGCTCTCGGAGTTACACCGGGGAGCTGTTTTTT. It codes for CASSRSYTGELFF. The full variable domain, its missing parts supplied by reference TRBV18 and TRBJ2-2, is NAGVMQNPRHLVRRRGQEARLRCSPMKGHSHVYWYRQLPEEGLKFMVYLQKENIIDESGMPKERFSAEFPKEGPSILRIQQVVRGDSAAYFCASSRSYTGELFFGEGSRLTVL.

The V and J genes are TRBV5-4 and TRBJ2-3, with D maybe TRBD1 (5 bases). The CDR3 has 15 amino acids. Germline V gives CDR1 SGHNT, CDR2 YYREEE (reference sequence). Trimming took 3 bases from V and 0 from J, leaving 11 bases between them. The DNA for the CDR3 is TGTGCCAGCAGCTCCCCGACAGCTAGCACAGATACGCAGTATTTT. This encodes CASSSPTASTDTQYF.

The chain joins TRBV18 to TRBJ2-7; 8 positions match TRBD2. V was pared by 3 bases and J by 6 bases, with 10 bases of the junction left unmatched. The germline CDR1 and CDR2 sequences are KGHSH and LQKENI. The CDR3 extends over 15 amino acids. CDR3 residues: CASSPSGAPLGEQYF. In DNA form, the CDR3 reads TGTGCCAGCTCACCTAGCGGGGCCCCCCTGGGCGAGCAGTACTTC.